This T cell receptor (beta chain) was found in a study of cytomegalovirus exposure and HLA in healthy donors. General study points: Highest at DRB1 and lowest at HLA-C, TCR association rates differed among HLA loci in a later analysis. One variant, a missense change in DCLRE1C, was linked in a later analysis to TCR beta V- and J-gene trimming.

In the PCR, 60 Vbeta and 13 Jbeta primers were used. Sequenced by immunoSEQ multiplex PCR; TCRdb stores in-frame clones only, minus some. This sample has 49,000 or so clones; about four fifths occur once, and the top ten carry 2% to 2.5%. Each donor was healthy, and each was a bone marrow donor. The V end lost 4 bases, the J end lost 3 bases, and 13 bases lay between the germline ends. The CDR3 is made up of 14 amino acids. CDR1 is SGHKS, CDR2 YYEKEE, per germline (reference sequence). Concerning this clone: Its antigen is currently unknown.

This rearrangement joins TRBV5-5 to TRBJ2-5; possible D gene TRBD2, 5 bases. The sequence was collected from a boy between 10 and 17 years old in good health and CMV-seropositive. The sample consisted of PBMCs. The CDR3 DNA reads as TGTGCCAGCAGCCGAAGCACCGGGAAAGAGACCCAGTACTTC. Its protein product is CASSRSTGKETQYF.